This is a list of T cell receptor beta chains from one sample in a study of blood T cell repertoires in COVID-19. Method: immunoSEQ multiplex PCR; TCRdb's copy keeps in-frame clones and lacks some. The repertoire holds 110,000 to 150,000 clones, with roughly 90% as singletons. The sequencing input was peripheral blood. All receptors come from a man between 70 and 80 years old with acute or convalescent COVID-19. CDR3s include the opening cysteine and the closing phenylalanine or tryptophan. D genes are given only for firm matches. Clone size is shown for a subset of rows, as once, few, many or a class of expanded clone.

V gene: TRBV7-9; clone size: .; J gene: TRBJ1-2; D gene: TRBD1; CDR3 DNA: TGTGCCAGCAGCCCGGGACAGAGGGTGGGCTACACCTTC; CDR3 protein: CASSPGQRVGYTF
V gene: TRBV27; clone size: .; J gene: TRBJ2-1; D gene: .; CDR3 DNA: TGTGCCAGCACCGGACCGGGACTCAGGGATGACAATGAGCAGTTCTTC; CDR3 protein: CASTGPGLRDDNEQFF
V gene: TRBV6-5; clone size: once; J gene: TRBJ1-5; D gene: TRBD1; CDR3 DNA: TGTGCCACCTCCTATGGACAGGTTCAGCCCCAGCATTTT; CDR3 protein: CATSYGQVQPQHF
V gene: TRBV19; clone size: .; J gene: TRBJ1-5; D gene: TRBD1; CDR3 DNA: TGTGCCAGTAGAGGCTTGAGGGGGCCCTTCGGCAATCAGCCCCAGCATTTT; CDR3 protein: CASRGLRGPFGNQPQHF
V gene: TRBV5-1; clone size: .; J gene: TRBJ1-4; D gene: .; CDR3 DNA: TGCGCCAGCAGCTTGTCCAGGGTGAATGAAAAACTGTTTTTT; CDR3 protein: CASSLSRVNEKLFF
V gene: TRBV3-1/TRBV3-2; clone size: .; J gene: TRBJ1-2; D gene: .; CDR3 DNA: TGTGCCAGCAGCCAAGATGAGGACACATCCCTCTACACCTTC; CDR3 protein: CASSQDEDTSLYTF
V gene: TRBV18; clone size: .; J gene: TRBJ2-3; D gene: TRBD2; CDR3 DNA: TGTGCCAGCTCACCAGGTGCTAGCGGGGGAGATACGCAGTATTTT; CDR3 protein: CASSPGASGGDTQYF
V gene: TRBV6-4; clone size: .; J gene: TRBJ1-6; D gene: .; CDR3 DNA: TGTGCCAGCAGTGACAGGGGTAATTCACCCCTCCACTTT; CDR3 protein: CASSDRGNSPLHF
V gene: TRBV30; clone size: .; J gene: TRBJ1-1; D gene: .; CDR3 DNA: TGTGCCTGGAGTGTACAGGGTGTTGAAGCTTTCTTT; CDR3 protein: CAWSVQGVEAFF
V gene: TRBV28; clone size: .; J gene: TRBJ2-2; D gene: TRBD1; CDR3 DNA: TGTGCCAGCAGTTTTCCGACAGGGGGCTTCACCGGGGAGCTGTTTTTT; CDR3 protein: CASSFPTGGFTGELFF
V gene: TRBV7-9; clone size: once; J gene: TRBJ1-2; D gene: .; CDR3 DNA: TGTGCCAGCAGCTTAGCGTGGCGACAAACGGGAGGCTACACCTTC; CDR3 protein: CASSLAWRQTGGYTF
V gene: TRBV6-5; clone size: .; J gene: TRBJ1-4; D gene: .; CDR3 DNA: TGTGCCAGCAGTCCCTACCCCCGTCCTTATGAAAAACTGTTTTTT; CDR3 protein: CASSPYPRPYEKLFF
V gene: TRBV15; clone size: .; J gene: TRBJ2-7; D gene: TRBD1; CDR3 DNA: TGTGCCACCAGCGGGGGACAGGTGGTCGTCGAGCAGTACTTC; CDR3 protein: CATSGGQVVVEQYF
V gene: TRBV6-1; clone size: .; J gene: TRBJ2-3; D gene: TRBD1; CDR3 DNA: TGTGCCAGCAGTGAAAGACAGGGTTCGTCAGATACGCAGTATTTT; CDR3 protein: CASSERQGSSDTQYF
V gene: TRBV19; clone size: .; J gene: TRBJ1-1; D gene: .; CDR3 DNA: TGTGCCAGTAGGCCCGGGGGGCCTATATTTGGGACTGAAGCTTTCTTT; CDR3 protein: CASRPGGPIFGTEAFF
V gene: TRBV28; clone size: .; J gene: TRBJ2-3; D gene: .; CDR3 DNA: TGTGCCAGCAGTTTGGGGGGTGTAGGCACAGATACGCAGTATTTT; CDR3 protein: CASSLGGVGTDTQYF
V gene: TRBV5-1; clone size: .; J gene: TRBJ1-6; D gene: .; CDR3 DNA: TGCGCCAGCACCCCGGACTCAAATTCACCCCTCCACTTT; CDR3 protein: CASTPDSNSPLHF
V gene: TRBV28; clone size: .; J gene: TRBJ2-3; D gene: TRBD2; CDR3 DNA: TGTGCCAGCAGTCCCCGGCGTACCCTAGCGGCACCCACAGATACGCAGTATTTT; CDR3 protein: CASSPRRTLAAPTDTQYF
V gene: TRBV6-5; clone size: .; J gene: TRBJ1-2; D gene: .; CDR3 DNA: TGTGCCAGCAGAGTCAGGGGCCGCGGTGGAGGCTACACCTTC; CDR3 protein: CASRVRGRGGGYTF
V gene: TRBV5-1; clone size: .; J gene: TRBJ2-3; D gene: TRBD2; CDR3 DNA: TGCGCCAGCAGCTTGGCTCCTAGCGGGGGGCCAGATACGCAGTATTTT; CDR3 protein: CASSLAPSGGPDTQYF
V gene: TRBV24-1; clone size: .; J gene: TRBJ2-5; D gene: TRBD1; CDR3 DNA: TGTGCCACCAGTGACATCCGGGACAGGCAAGAGACCCAGTACTTC; CDR3 protein: CATSDIRDRQETQYF
V gene: TRBV28; clone size: once; J gene: TRBJ1-4; D gene: .; CDR3 DNA: TGTGCCAGCAGTTCCCCTTCGGGGGGTAATGAAAAACTGTTTTTT; CDR3 protein: CASSSPSGGNEKLFF
V gene: TRBV6-5; clone size: .; J gene: TRBJ1-4; D gene: TRBD1; CDR3 DNA: TGTGCCAGCAGTTTCAAGGGGGCGCGCAATGAAAAACTGTTTTTT; CDR3 protein: CASSFKGARNEKLFF
V gene: TRBV7-2; clone size: .; J gene: TRBJ2-2; D gene: .; CDR3 DNA: TGTGCCAGCAGCTTAGGATTAGCCCAAACCGGGGAGCTGTTTTTT; CDR3 protein: CASSLGLAQTGELFF
V gene: TRBV4-1; clone size: .; J gene: TRBJ2-5; D gene: TRBD1; CDR3 DNA: TGCGCCAGCAGCCAAGAGCCCAGGGGGACCGAGACCCAGTACTTC; CDR3 protein: CASSQEPRGTETQYF
V gene: TRBV10-2; clone size: once; J gene: TRBJ1-1; D gene: TRBD1; CDR3 DNA: TGCGCCAGCAGCAAGGGACAGCTGAACACTGAAGCTTTCTTT; CDR3 protein: CASSKGQLNTEAFF
V gene: TRBV6-5; clone size: .; J gene: TRBJ2-2; D gene: TRBD1; CDR3 DNA: TGTGCCAGCAGTTGGACAGGGAACACCGGGGAGCTGTTTTTT; CDR3 protein: CASSWTGNTGELFF
V gene: TRBV19; clone size: .; J gene: TRBJ2-2; D gene: .; CDR3 DNA: TGTGCCAGTAGCGCGACAGGACCCGGGGAGCTGTTTTTT; CDR3 protein: CASSATGPGELFF
V gene: TRBV11-2; clone size: few; J gene: TRBJ2-1; D gene: .; CDR3 DNA: TGTGCCAGCAGCTTAGTGGTAGCCCCATGGAATGAGCAGTTCTTC; CDR3 protein: CASSLVVAPWNEQFF
V gene: TRBV7-9; clone size: .; J gene: TRBJ1-4; D gene: TRBD1; CDR3 DNA: TGTGCCAGCAGCGACCTAGGGACAGGGGATGAAAAACTGTTTTTT; CDR3 protein: CASSDLGTGDEKLFF
V gene: TRBV19; clone size: .; J gene: TRBJ2-2; D gene: .; CDR3 DNA: TGTGCCAGTAGTATCTTGAGGGATGCGGACACCGGGGAGCTGTTTTTT; CDR3 protein: CASSILRDADTGELFF
V gene: TRBV3-1/TRBV3-2; clone size: .; J gene: TRBJ1-2; D gene: .; CDR3 DNA: TGTGCCAGCAGCCAATCGCAGGACTATGGCTACACCTTC; CDR3 protein: CASSQSQDYGYTF
V gene: TRBV7-9; clone size: .; J gene: TRBJ2-7; D gene: TRBD2; CDR3 DNA: TGTGCCAGCAGCCCTCGGGGAGGGGCGCAGGAGCAGTACTTC; CDR3 protein: CASSPRGGAQEQYF
V gene: TRBV19; clone size: .; J gene: TRBJ2-5; D gene: TRBD1; CDR3 DNA: TGTGCCAGTAGTATAGCCCCGGACAGGGGATCCCAAGAGACCCAGTACTTC; CDR3 protein: CASSIAPDRGSQETQYF
V gene: TRBV12-3/TRBV12-4; clone size: .; J gene: TRBJ1-1; D gene: .; CDR3 DNA: TGTGCCAGCACCACCCGACGGGACACTGAAGCTTTCTTT; CDR3 protein: CASTTRRDTEAFF
V gene: TRBV9; clone size: .; J gene: TRBJ2-1; D gene: .; CDR3 DNA: TGTGCCAGCAGCGTAGGACTCCTTGAGAACAATGAGCAGTTCTTC; CDR3 protein: CASSVGLLENNEQFF
V gene: TRBV19; clone size: few; J gene: TRBJ1-2; D gene: .; CDR3 DNA: TGTGCCAGTAGTATAGATCGGGGTTCCGGAGGCTACACCTTC; CDR3 protein: CASSIDRGSGGYTF
V gene: TRBV15; clone size: .; J gene: TRBJ1-1; D gene: TRBD1; CDR3 DNA: TGTGCCACCAGCACCAGAACAGGGGCGAGGACTGAAGCTTTCTTT; CDR3 protein: CATSTRTGARTEAFF
V gene: TRBV27; clone size: .; J gene: TRBJ1-1; D gene: .; CDR3 DNA: TGTGCCAGCAGTACTCCCGGGACTGGGAACACTGAAGCTTTCTTT; CDR3 protein: CASSTPGTGNTEAFF
V gene: TRBV18; clone size: .; J gene: TRBJ1-2; D gene: TRBD1; CDR3 DNA: TGTGCCAGCTCACCCTACACAGGGGGCGCGGTCTACACCTTC; CDR3 protein: CASSPYTGGAVYTF
V gene: TRBV25-1; clone size: once; J gene: TRBJ2-2; D gene: .; CDR3 DNA: TGTGCCAGCAGTCGGAGGGGGGGTAATAACGGGGAGCTGTTTTTT; CDR3 protein: CASSRRGGNNGELFF